The 7 T cell receptor beta chains listed next were all sequenced from one sample in a study of blood T cell repertoires in COVID-19. Sequenced by immunoSEQ multiplex PCR; TCRdb stores in-frame clones only, minus some. The sample comprises tens of thousands of clones, approximately 88% of which are singletons, and 2.5% to 3% rests with the top ten. Source material: peripheral blood. The receptors originated from a man older than 75 with active or convalescent COVID-19.

The CDR3 region has the DNA TGTGCCAGCAGCTTAGAGCCTAGCGGGATTACCTACGAGCAGTACTTC. It codes for CASSLEPSGITYEQYF. This chain uses TRBV7-9 with TRBJ2-7; 9 positions agree with TRBD2. There are 16 residues in the CDR3. Germline V gives CDR1 SEHNR, CDR2 FQNEAQ (reference sequence). V shed 1 base and J 2 bases; nucleotides not matched to a gene: 6.

In nucleotides, the CDR3 is TGTGCCAGTAGACAGACAGGGTTGGGTGAAAAACTGTTTTTT. Protein sequence: CASRQTGLGEKLFF. The chain combines TRBV19 with TRBJ1-4; TRBD1 matches 7 bases. Germline loops: CDR1 LNHDA, CDR2 SQIVND (reference sequence). The V segment lost 6 bases and the J segment 7 bases; nucleotides outside the gene matches: 8. The CDR3 has 14 amino acids.

This clone was seen only a few times. The genes are TRBV30 and TRBJ1-3, with 9 bases that match TRBD1. V lost 8 bases to trimming and J lost 1 base; unmatched junction nucleotides: 15. Germline CDR1 is GTSNPN and CDR2 is SVGIG (reference sequence). The CDR3 covers 17 residues. Written as DNA, the CDR3 is TGTGCCAGTTATCCGGGACAGGGCTTAAAATCTGGAAACACCATATATTTT. This gives the protein CASYPGQGLKSGNTIYF.

This chain connects TRBV19 to TRBJ2-1, with 8 bases fitting TRBD2. This CDR3 is 16 amino acids long. V lost 3 bases to trimming and J lost 6 bases; unmatched junction nucleotides: 10. Germline V lookup: CDR1 LNHDA, CDR2 SQIVND (reference sequence). CDR3 bases: TGTGCCAGTAGTATGGCTTTAGCGGGAATGCCCAATGAGCAGTTCTTC. As protein: CASSMALAGMPNEQFF.

V is TRBV7-8 and J is TRBJ1-2, with D tentatively TRBD1 (5 bases). CDR3 length: 16 residues. The V and J ends lost 4 bases and 7 bases respectively, with 22 bases between them. Germline V CDR1 and CDR2: SGHVS, FQNEAQ. The DNA for the CDR3 is TGTGCCAGCAGCTCCAACACTGGAAGGCAGGGCGGTGGCTACACCTTC. Protein sequence: CASSSNTGRQGGGYTF.

This clone is a singleton in its sample. The chain joins TRBV18 to TRBJ1-1; D remains ambiguous. CDR3 length: 14 residues. CDR1 and CDR2 (germline): KGHSH, LQKENI. Trimming removed 3 bases from V and 1 base from J, with 9 bases in between. CDR3 protein: CASSPGQKNTEAFF. CDR3 nucleotide sequence: TGTGCCAGCTCACCGGGCCAGAAGAACACTGAAGCTTTCTTT.

The chain couples TRBV25-1 to TRBJ2-2; 7 bases agree with TRBD2. The CDR3 extends over 14 amino acids. V shed 6 bases and J 3 bases; nucleotides not matched to a gene: 4. Per germline, CDR1 MGHDK and CDR2 SYGVNS. CDR3 nucleotides: TGTGCCAGCAGCCCAGGGAGGGACACCGGGGAGCTGTTTTTT. Its translation is CASSPGRDTGELFF.